Here is one T cell receptor beta chain with its context. Its antigen target is currently unknown. No much larger clone is present one base from it, and per-base qualities are unavailable. Cut back by 5 bases and 0 bases, the V and J ends lie 14 bases apart. The CDR3 spans 15 residues, from the cysteine through the phenylalanine. The only DNA kept is the CDR3, 45 bases in frame from the first base. CDR1 and CDR2 are read off the germline V gene as SGHAT and FQNNGV. The sample comes from a study of cytomegalovirus exposure and HLA in healthy donors (dated by TCRdb to the late 2010s). For the study in its entirety: An earlier analysis of some 600 of the donors reported approximately 280 Gb of sequence data and 117 million unique TCR beta sequences obtained from roughly 180 million T cells. To decide whether each TCR beta V gene segment behaved as functional or pseudogenic, an earlier analysis of several hundred of the donors relied on high-throughput TCR beta sequencing. Approximately 300 gigabases of sequencing data and 70 million to 100 million unique TCR sequences made up an early release that covered approximately 650 HLA-typed donors. The study was designed to test whether signatures of past pathogen exposure could be identified by cataloging public T cell receptors. Donor age, sex, ethnicity and CMV serostatus were compiled alongside the repertoire data. About five DR-DQ haplotypes were handled as single units for association and clustering, since linkage in the cohort was strong. The study used immunosequencing to profile the T cell repertoires of under 700 subjects and linked those repertoires to cytomegalovirus serostatus. To predict cytomegalovirus infection status, the study brought together high-throughput TCR immunosequencing, statistical association of individual TCRs with disease status, and machine learning. Typing coverage varied by locus: about 629-640 donors for A, B, C, DRB1 and DQB1; around 560 for DQA1; approximately 570 for DPA1; around 490 for DPB1. The genetic ancestry cluster associated with self-reported Caucasian donors included 81% of the roughly 360 genotyped donors. Both class I and class II loci were covered by HLA typing, at four-digit resolution. In a later analysis, previously published TCR beta repertoires from 550 to 750 donors were re-analyzed and high-resolution HLA genotyping was added so that TCR occurrence patterns could be studied. In a later genetic analysis, genome-wide SNP genotypes for about three fifths of the roughly 670 donors were used, and that subset was treated as a discovery cohort. Besides the first cohort of approximately 710 subjects, a separate validation cohort made up of about 120 different subjects was used. All discovery cohort repertoires had been generated using a single sequencing platform. On average, around 230,000 unique TCR beta nucleotide sequences were sequenced per donor among 398 genotyped donors of the cohort, with roughly 18% of those sequences being non-productive. Rather than drawing on any new phenotypic data, the later analysis identified candidate immune exposures from TCR beta sequences and the way those sequences occurred across donors.

The cohort was made up of 650 to 700 healthy bone marrow donors. At the time of sampling, every cohort member was nominally healthy, though immune exposures that went unrecorded were likely present. The donor tested CMV seronegative and was one of the 352 seronegative cohort members. Each donor provided a peripheral blood sample, and peripheral blood mononuclear cells were used for TCR beta sequencing. Genomic DNA extraction from the blood cell samples was performed with the Qiagen DNeasy Blood Extraction Kit. Library prep was done by the immunoSEQ multiplex PCR assay. For the multiplex PCR, a mixture combining 60 forward primers for TCR Vbeta segments and 13 reverse primers for TCR Jbeta segments was used. Amplification of the CDR3 region of rearranged TCR beta genes was performed with a multiplex PCR assay on genomic DNA. Amplified TCR beta libraries were sequenced as 87-base-pair reads on the Illumina HiSeq System. The source study handled its data this way. Across the 666 repertoires, a later analysis counted approximately 83 million unique TCR beta chains, some 11 million of which were shared by at least two donors. A nearest-neighbor algorithm error-corrected the raw reads and collapsed the reads into unique sequences, merging closely related sequences to remove PCR and sequencing errors. To assign V, D and J gene segments, CDR3 sequences were aligned to IMGT reference sequences. For a sequence to be retained, a match of at least six nucleotides to both a V gene segment and a J gene segment was required. A rearrangement was called productive if the CDR3 had no stop codons and remained in frame with V and J, and every other rearrangement was called non-productive. CDR3 was defined by IMGT convention, running from the second conserved V-encoded cysteine to the conserved J-encoded phenylalanine. The earlier analysis of about 590 of the donors excluded sequences that lacked an unambiguous match to a single V gene segment. An earlier analysis of approximately 590 of the donors classified V segments as functional when productive rearrangements were above 56.7% and as segregating when the standard deviation between donors was above 5%. A statistical classification framework was built to diagnose cytomegalovirus status from the catalog of TCR beta chain sequences. In a later analysis, TCR nucleotide sequences were compared against IMGT/GENE-DB human TR gene sequences so that V and J genes could be assigned. A later analysis assigned CDR3 sequences and most-parsimonious VDJ recombination scenarios with the TCRdist pipeline. In a later analysis, each TCR beta chain was defined by its CDR3 amino acid sequence together with its V-gene family, and reads without a unique V-gene family were excluded. To address suspected cross-contamination and a sequencing artifact, a later analysis removed a few hundred highly shared, low-generation-probability nucleotide sequences. In a later analysis, a clonal expansion index for each public chain was calculated from normalized within-repertoire ranks of inferred template counts. Generation probabilities in a later analysis came from a VDJ recombination model fitted to out-of-frame rearrangements, and those results were checked against IGoR. In a later analysis, hypergeometric tests were used to score TCR-TCR, TCR-HLA and TCR-CMV co-occurrence, with a repertoire-size bias correction applied to TCR pairs. To estimate false discovery rates, a later analysis permuted the HLA or CMV assignments 20 times. In a later analysis, co-occurring TCRs were grouped using DBSCAN, with TCRdist sequence similarity added in when clustering inside HLA-allele-positive subsets. Repertoires with fewer than 30,000 or more than 120,000 public chains, plus five repertoires with anomalous nucleotide sharing, were excluded from co-occurrence clustering. The table was pulled from immuneACCESS by TCRdb, which kept in-frame rearrangements only. Such tables lose some clones; where checked, under half of the loss comes from unresolved V genes, and the rest has no known cause. V and J calls and clone size come straight from that table; D and trimming were deduced from the DNA. Present in this sample are approximately 200,000 clones, around 85% of which were seen just once. The top ten hold 2% to 2.5% of the sample.

What the work shows at the level of the full study, not this receptor alone: Some IMGT-functional V segments, including TRBV6-2 and TRBV6-3, could not be distinguished by the 87-base-pair reads and were therefore excluded. Only TCR beta chains were sequenced in this cohort, and the absence of alpha or paired-chain data limited detectable features. Strong co-occurrence of HLA alleles, especially DR and DQ, made assigning TCR associations to individual alleles difficult. CMV serostatus was the only immune exposure information available for the cohort. Across donors, most TCR sequences were observed very rarely, whereas some public TCRs were present in many individuals. Sequencing depth was assumed to be roughly uniform across donors in the presence/absence analyses, though that assumption may not hold. A few of the identified cytomegalovirus-associated TCR beta chains were confirmed in vitro to be specific for cytomegalovirus antigens. A later analysis reported that several top co-occurrence clusters appeared linked to parvovirus B19, influenza, CMV and Epstein-Barr virus. The sequencing pipeline was judged likely to have produced a cluster of highly shared sequence variants as a technical artifact. At a false discovery rate of 0.05, a later analysis linked 15,000 to 20,000 TCR beta sequences to specific HLA alleles. Correlated functional status among segregating V segments might be attributable to linkage disequilibrium, but an unknown experimental factor could not be ruled out. Broadly in line with IMGT annotations, most TCR beta V segments showed up in productive rearrangements about 87% or about 30% of the time in an earlier analysis of under 700 of the donors. A later analysis found that most CMV-associated TCR beta chains appeared HLA-restricted, with HLA associations seemingly driven largely by CMV exposure. The classifier was reported to diagnose cytomegalovirus status with high specificity and sensitivity in both the original and validation cohorts. Compared with equally common non-associated chains, HLA-associated TCR beta chains in a later analysis were more clonally expanded and had lower generation probabilities. In a later analysis, TCR association rates were found to vary across HLA loci, with the most associated TCRs seen for DRB1 alleles and the fewest for HLA-C alleles. Because some donors lacked HLA typing at each locus, the association tests relied only on the typed subset. Because counts were too low, some 17 rarely observed V segments, including chromosome 9 orphons, were excluded from the earlier analysis of some 590 of the donors. V-gene and J-gene trimming of TCR beta chains was associated with a missense DCLRE1C variant in a later genetic analysis, and the association was replicated in an independent cohort. The authors suggested that the approach could potentially be generalized to other disease states and immunological phenotypes. The study gave a list of under 200 TCR beta chains associated with cytomegalovirus. A further reported finding was that TCR beta sequences accurately predicted the HLA-A and HLA-B alleles for most subjects in the first cohort. A later genetic analysis reported fewer N-insertions in productive TCRs among donors in an Asian-associated ancestry cluster than the roughly 720-donor mean.

Input material: PBMCs. This clonotype originated in a woman between 45 and 65 years old in good health and CMV-seronegative. The V gene is TRBV11-2 and the J gene is TRBJ2-7; D gene: possibly TRBD1, on 5 matching bases. The DNA reads as follows: TGTGCCAGCAGCCATTTCACAGGAGACTCCTACGAGCAGTACTTC. The translation is CASSHFTGDSYEQYF.